One and the same sample provided the 26 T cell receptor beta chains below, sequenced in a study of T cell clusters in autoimmune cytopenias. Each sample's input was around 250 ng genomic DNA, about 38,000 genome equivalents. TRB rearrangements were amplified by touch-down multiplex PCR with mixed TRB-A/B primers. TCRdb reworked the multiplex PCR reads into one entry per CDR3 protein, no DNA. This sample's clone table lists 6,500 to 9,000 distinct CDR3 sequences. These data are also associated with another study on T cell repertoires in aging, cancer and after chemotherapy.

Material for sequencing was peripheral blood. The receptors come from a human donor in good health.

The V call is TRBV7-6, the J call TRBJ2-1; absent DNA, TCRdb's TRBD2 call cannot be checked. Germline V CDR1 and CDR2: SGHVS, FNYEAQ. This CDR3 comprises 13 residues. The CDR3 protein is CASSLTSLHEQFF.

The gene calls are TRBV5-1 and TRBJ2-7; TCRdb's D call of TRBD2 is untestable without DNA. CDR3 length: 16 residues. Looked up from germline, CDR1 is SGHRS and CDR2 is YFSETQ. This CDR3 is CASSSTRASGNYEQYF. Supplemented by reference TRBV5-1 and TRBJ2-7, the full variable domain reads KAGVTQTPRYLIKTRGQQVTLSCSPISGHRSVSWYQQTPGQGLQFLFEYFSETQRNKGNFPGRFSGRQFSNSRSEMNVSTLELGDSALYLCASSSTRASGNYEQYFGPGTRLTVT.

By frequency, this clonotype registers large (0.1 to 1%). The chain has TRBV29-1 and TRBJ2-5; TCRdb designates TRBD2, a call that cannot be tested without DNA. Germline CDR1 and CDR2: SQVTM and ANQGSEA. This CDR3 has 12 residues. The CDR3 region is CSVGGLGGSQYF.

The chain couples TRBV30 to TRBJ1-4. This CDR3 has 14 residues. Per germline, CDR1 GTSNPN and CDR2 SVGIG (reference sequence). The CDR3 sequence: CAWSDSQFNEKLFF.

The genes are TRBV12-3 or TRBV12-4 and TRBJ2-5; TCRdb selects TRBD2, and the lack of DNA leaves this call unchecked. The CDR3 runs to 15 residues. The CDR3 is CASSSGTSGGGTQYF.

The chain recombines TRBV20-1 with TRBJ2-1; TCRdb indicates TRBD1, and absent DNA this call remains unverified. CDR3 size: 16 residues. The V gene's germline CDR1 is DFQATT and CDR2 SNEGSKA (reference sequence). The CDR3 sequence is CSARDTRGESYNEQFF.

The gene calls are TRBV18 and TRBJ2-3; there is no DNA to check the TCRdb D call of TRBD1. Germline V gene data show CDR1 as KGHSH and CDR2 as LQKENI. This CDR3 spans 16 amino acids. CDR3 amino acids: CASSPGITGGADTQYF.

This chain links TRBV24-1 with TRBJ2-1. Germline CDR1 reads KGHDR; CDR2 reads SFDVKD. The CDR3 covers 15 residues. CDR3 protein: CATSAGHSSLNEQFF.

This chain uses TRBV7-2 with TRBJ1-1; without DNA, the TCRdb call of TRBD1 cannot be checked. Germline CDR1 SGHTA, CDR2 FQGNSA. The CDR3 totals 14 residues. CDR3 loop: CASSLAGGNTEAFF. Complete variable domain (other parts from reference TRBV7-2 and TRBJ1-1): GAGVSQSPSNKVTEKGKDVELRCDPISGHTALYWYRQSLGQGLEFLIYFQGNSAPDKSGLPSDRFSAERTGGSVSTLTIQRTQQEDSAVYLCASSLAGGNTEAFFGQGTRLTVV.

The chain is built from TRBV27 and TRBJ2-7; the TCRdb call, TRBD1, lacks DNA for checking. The V gene's germline CDR1 is MNHEY and CDR2 SMNVEV (reference sequence). The CDR3 loop spans 16 amino acids. The CDR3 loop reads CASTDRQGANPYEQYF.

Here the CDR3 reads CSASFVDTGELFF. The V gene is TRBV20-1, the J gene TRBJ2-2. The CDR3 consists of 13 residues. CDR1 is DFQATT, CDR2 SNEGSKA, per germline (reference sequence).

This clonotype is classed as medium-sized (0.01 to 0.1%) by frequency. The chain is built from TRBV5-5 and TRBJ2-1; there is no DNA to check the TCRdb D call of TRBD1. Per the germline V gene, CDR1 is SGHKS and CDR2 is YYEKEE (reference sequence). This CDR3 has 15 amino acids. CDR3 in amino acids: CASSLLTGSYNEQFF.

The CDR3 sequence is CATSENRDYETQYF. The chain carries TRBV24-1 and TRBJ2-5; TCRdb's D gene call, TRBD2, goes unchecked for lack of DNA. The CDR3 sequence is 14 residues long. Looked up from germline, CDR1 is KGHDR and CDR2 is SFDVKD.

V usage is TRBV7-9 and J usage is TRBJ2-3; TCRdb names TRBD2, which stays unverified in the absence of DNA. The V gene's germline CDR1 is SEHNR and CDR2 FQNEAQ (reference sequence). The CDR3 length is 15 residues. CDR3 amino acids: CASSVSGGALDTQYF.

This clonotype is deemed medium-sized by its frequency. The chain is built from TRBV29-1 and TRBJ2-1; TCRdb indicates TRBD2, and absent DNA this call remains unverified. Per germline, CDR1 SQVTM and CDR2 ANQGSEA. CDR3 length: 11 amino acids. This CDR3 is CSVTSSDEQFF.

The CDR3 sequence: CASSYNRQVGYEQYF. The chain joins TRBV6-2 or TRBV6-3 to TRBJ2-7; TCRdb indicates TRBD1, and absent DNA this call remains unverified. This CDR3 contains 15 residues. Germline lookup yields CDR1 MNHEY and CDR2 SVGEGT.

The chain couples TRBV6-1 to TRBJ2-3. Per germline, CDR1 MNHNS and CDR2 SASEGT. The CDR3 consists of 12 residues. The CDR3 loop is CASSASLDTQYF.

By frequency, this clonotype is medium-sized (0.01 to 0.1%). The rearrangement joins TRBV27 to TRBJ2-1; TCRdb picks TRBD1, but there is no DNA to check that call. CDR1 is MNHEY, CDR2 SMNVEV, per germline (reference sequence). The CDR3 consists of 15 residues. CDR3: CASSTQGRPYNEQFF.

This chain connects TRBV5-6 to TRBJ2-2; checking the TCRdb D call of TRBD2 is not possible without DNA. Germline CDR1 is SGHDT and CDR2 is YYEEEE. The CDR3 totals 17 residues. Here the CDR3 reads CASSTPSGTMNTGELFF.

This chain joins TRBV30 and TRBJ1-1; the D call from TCRdb, TRBD1, cannot be confirmed without DNA. The CDR3 is 12 residues long. Per germline, CDR1 GTSNPN and CDR2 SVGIG (reference sequence). The CDR3 protein is CAWDRMNTEAFF.

The J gene is TRBJ2-1, the V gene TRBV27; lacking DNA, the TRBD2 call made by TCRdb goes unchecked. CDR3 length: 15 amino acids. Germline lookup yields CDR1 MNHEY and CDR2 SMNVEV (reference sequence). This chain's CDR3 is CASRFGTSGGNEQFF.

The chain employs TRBV5-6 and TRBJ1-5; TCRdb gives TRBD1 as the D gene, but with no DNA this cannot be confirmed. The CDR3 has 15 residues. Germline V gene lookup returns CDR1 SGHDT and CDR2 YYEEEE. The chain's CDR3 is CASSPRGTGDQPQHF. Using reference TRBV5-6 and TRBJ1-5 for the parts outside the CDR3, the full variable domain is DAGVTQSPTHLIKTRGQQVTLRCSPKSGHDTVSWYQQALGQGPQFIFQYYEEEERQRGNFPDRFSGHQFPNYSSELNVNALLLGDSALYLCASSPRGTGDQPQHFGDGTRLSIL.

The chain is built from TRBV20-1 and TRBJ1-3. From germline, CDR1 is DFQATT and CDR2 SNEGSKA (reference sequence). This CDR3 has 14 residues. Here the CDR3 reads CSAYQPPLGNTIYF.

The chain has TRBV6-5 and TRBJ2-7. The CDR3 sequence is 11 residues long. The germline CDR1 and CDR2 sequences are MNHEY and SVGAGI. The CDR3 protein is CASSYGDEQYF.

The rearrangement links TRBV18 to TRBJ2-5; the D call from TCRdb, TRBD1, cannot be confirmed without DNA. This CDR3 contains 17 residues. Germline V CDR1 and CDR2: KGHSH, LQKENI. The CDR3 reads CASSPLPGQGRQETQYF. The full variable domain, with the rest looked up from reference TRBV18 and TRBJ2-5, is NAGVMQNPRHLVRRRGQEARLRCSPMKGHSHVYWYRQLPEEGLKFMVYLQKENIIDESGMPKERFSAEFPKEGPSILRIQQVVRGDSAAYFCASSPLPGQGRQETQYFGPGTRLLVL.

V is TRBV6-5 and J is TRBJ2-1; TCRdb's D call, TRBD2, is unchecked because there is no DNA. Germline V lookup: CDR1 MNHEY, CDR2 SVGAGI. The CDR3 covers 20 residues. CDR3 sequence: CASSYSGTSGRKVGYNEQFF.